What follows is one T cell receptor beta chain and its context. Antigen: not known. This CDR3 has 14 residues. Trimming stripped 5 bases from V and 1 base from J, with 12 bases between. Germline CDR1 SGHTA, CDR2 FQGTGA. The sample originates from a study of cytomegalovirus exposure and HLA in healthy donors. Study-wide points: A previous analysis found most TCR beta V segments productive roughly 87% or roughly 30% of the time.

The PCR employed 60 Vbeta primers together with 13 Jbeta primers. Data came from immunoSEQ multiplex PCR; TCRdb stores just in-frame clones and leaves some out. The sample carries roughly 200,000 clones, roughly four fifths recorded once. The TCR comes from a male donor in good health and CMV-seronegative. Sequencing input: PBMCs. This rearrangement joins TRBV7-3 to TRBJ2-7; a weak D match, TRBD1 (5 bases). CDR3 sequence reads: CASSPRQGSYEQYF. The CDR3 nucleotides read TGTGCCAGCAGCCCTCGGCAGGGATCCTACGAGCAGTACTTC.